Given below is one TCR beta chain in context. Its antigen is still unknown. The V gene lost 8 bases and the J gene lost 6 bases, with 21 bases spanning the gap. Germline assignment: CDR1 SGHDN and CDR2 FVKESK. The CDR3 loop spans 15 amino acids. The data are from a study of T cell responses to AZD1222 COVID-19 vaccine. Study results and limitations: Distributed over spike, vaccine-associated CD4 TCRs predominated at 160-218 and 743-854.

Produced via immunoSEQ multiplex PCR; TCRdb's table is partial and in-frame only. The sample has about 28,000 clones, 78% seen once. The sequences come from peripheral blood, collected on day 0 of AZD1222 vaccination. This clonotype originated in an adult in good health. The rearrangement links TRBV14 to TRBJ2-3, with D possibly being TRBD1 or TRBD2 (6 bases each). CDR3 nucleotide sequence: TGTGCCAGCCGTTCGGGGGCACGGGGCCTTGATACGCAGTATTTT. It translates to CASRSGARGLDTQYF.